The 25 T cell receptor beta chains presented below share a single source sample, sequenced in a study of blood T cell repertoires in COVID-19. TCRdb's table, derived via immunoSEQ multiplex PCR, lists solely in-frame clones and lacks some. The data hold fewer than 80,000 clones, with 74% observed a single time. Sequencing used peripheral blood. The source is an elderly woman with acute or convalescent COVID-19.

This clone occurred a few times. V and J are TRBV19 and TRBJ2-7, with 10 bases fitting TRBD2. The CDR3 extends over 14 amino acids. Germline V CDR1 and CDR2: LNHDA, SQIVND (reference sequence). Trimming removed 4 bases from V and 3 bases from J; junction bases left unmatched: 3. Written as DNA, the CDR3 is TGTGCCAGTAGTAAGGCTAGCGGGAGCTACGAGCAGTACTTC. Amino acid sequence: CASSKASGSYEQYF.

V usage is TRBV21-1 and J usage is TRBJ2-7; whether TRBD1, the table's D call, matches the DNA was not checked. TRBV21-1 is a documented pseudogene. The CDR3 has 15 amino acids. CDR3 DNA sequence: TGTGCCAGCAGCAAAGAACCAGGTAGCTCCTACGAGCAGTACTTC. Amino acid sequence: CASSKEPGSSYEQYF.

The chain carries TRBV4-1 and TRBJ2-7, with TRBD2 identical over 9 bases. The CDR3 has 16 amino acids. Per the germline V gene, CDR1 is MGHRA and CDR2 is YSYEKL. With V trimmed by 1 base and J by 4 bases, 8 bases remained unmatched. The CDR3 here is CASSQGGPSGIYEQYF. CDR3 coding DNA: TGCGCCAGCAGCCAAGGGGGGCCTAGCGGGATATACGAGCAGTACTTC.

The chain couples TRBV4-3 to TRBJ1-3; D remains unclear. The germline V gene encodes CDR1 LGHNA and CDR2 YSLEER. Trimming removed 1 base at V and 7 bases at J, with 20 bases between. The CDR3 is made up of 17 amino acids. The CDR3 loop is CASSQVPPGEGGNTIYF. DNA for the CDR3: TGCGCCAGCAGCCAAGTCCCCCCCGGCGAGGGCGGGAACACCATATATTTT.

This chain links TRBV27 with TRBJ2-7, with D perhaps matching TRBD1 (7 bases). Germline V gene lookup returns CDR1 MNHEY and CDR2 SMNVEV (reference sequence). The CDR3 length is 13 residues. V lost 1 base and J 7 bases, leaving 11 bases between the germline ends. CDR3 in DNA: TGTGCCAGCAGTTTATACAGGGGAGGTGAGCAGTACTTC. Its translation is CASSLYRGGEQYF.

The table lists this clone with a count of one. The V call is TRBV30, the J call TRBJ1-1, with a tentative D call TRBD1 (5 bases). Trimming left V 4 bases short and J 6 bases short, with 12 bases between. The CDR3 length is 12 residues. CDR1 is GTSNPN, CDR2 SVGIG, per germline (reference sequence). CDR3 sequence reads: CAWIPGKSEAFF. CDR3 coding DNA: TGTGCCTGGATTCCAGGGAAGTCTGAAGCTTTCTTT.

The CDR3 spells CASSQTGTSTDTQYF. The CDR3 nucleotides read TGTGCCAGCAGCCAGACAGGGACTAGCACAGATACGCAGTATTTT. The chain couples TRBV3-1 (or the pseudogene TRBV3-2) to TRBJ2-3; D is perhaps TRBD1 (7 bases). Germline V gene sequence: CDR1 LGHDT, CDR2 YNNKEL (reference sequence). V lost 3 bases and J lost 0, with 10 bases in between. The length of the CDR3 is 15 residues.

The V gene is TRBV4-2, the J gene TRBJ2-7; TRBD1 matches 7 bases. Per germline, CDR1 LGHNA and CDR2 YNFKEQ. The CDR3 extends over 15 amino acids. The V and J ends lost 2 bases and 3 bases, in that order; junction bases with no gene match: 7. The CDR3 DNA sequence: TGTGCCAGCAGCCAAACAGGACAGGTTCTCTACGAGCAGTACTTC. Protein product: CASSQTGQVLYEQYF.

The rearrangement joins TRBV5-1 to TRBJ2-3; 7 positions agree with TRBD2. The CDR3 has 15 amino acids. The V gene's germline CDR1 is SGHRS and CDR2 YFSETQ. Losses at the gene ends were 0 bases for V and 2 bases for J; bases not matched to a gene: 3. CDR3 DNA sequence: TGCGCCAGCAGCTTGGCGGGAGGCCCCACAGATACGCAGTATTTT. Amino acid sequence: CASSLAGGPTDTQYF.

The gene calls are TRBV24-1 and TRBJ2-1; 11 bases align to TRBD1. This CDR3 has 16 residues. Germline V gene data show CDR1 as KGHDR and CDR2 as SFDVKD. Losses at the gene ends were 2 bases for V and 7 bases for J; bases not matched to a gene: 6. CDR3 protein: CATSDSGQGARNEQFF. In DNA form, the CDR3 reads TGTGCCACCAGTGATTCAGGACAGGGGGCAAGAAATGAGCAGTTCTTC.

The chain carries TRBV14 and TRBJ1-4; D is unresolved. Germline-derived CDR1 and CDR2 are SGHDN and FVKESK. Trimming stripped 4 bases from V and 4 bases from J, with 13 bases between. The CDR3 length is 15 residues. The CDR3 loop is CASSRAGGFNEKLFF. CDR3 bases: TGTGCCAGCAGCCGAGCAGGCGGGTTTAATGAAAAACTGTTTTTT.

The gene calls are TRBV18 and TRBJ1-3; D remains ambiguous. Germline CDR1 is KGHSH and CDR2 is LQKENI. The V end lost 2 bases, the J end lost 0 bases, and 8 bases lay between the germline ends. CDR3 size: 15 residues. The CDR3 sequence is CASSPFSSSGNTIYF. The CDR3 DNA reads TGTGCCAGCTCACCATTTAGTTCCTCTGGAAACACCATATATTTT. The complete variable domain, with remaining parts taken from reference TRBV18 and TRBJ1-3, reads NAGVMQNPRHLVRRRGQEARLRCSPMKGHSHVYWYRQLPEEGLKFMVYLQKENIIDESGMPKERFSAEFPKEGPSILRIQQVVRGDSAAYFCASSPFSSSGNTIYFGEGSWLTVV.

The V call is TRBV25-1, the J call TRBJ2-3; the match to TRBD2 covers 8 bases. This CDR3 is 16 amino acids long. V lost 3 bases to trimming and J lost 3 bases; unmatched junction nucleotides: 8. Per germline, CDR1 MGHDK and CDR2 SYGVNS. This CDR3 reads CASSDPAGVTTDTQYF. CDR3 sequence (DNA): TGTGCCAGCAGTGACCCAGCGGGAGTTACGACAGATACGCAGTATTTT.

The V call is TRBV6-5, the J call TRBJ2-6, with D possibly being TRBD1 (6 bases). Looked up from germline, CDR1 is MNHEY and CDR2 is SVGAGI. There are 16 residues in the CDR3. V was pared by 2 bases and J by 2 bases, with 10 bases between. The CDR3 coding sequence is TGTGCCAGCAGTTACGGGACACCAACTGGGGCCAACGTCCTGACTTTC. Translating gives CASSYGTPTGANVLTF.

This chain uses TRBV6-2 or TRBV6-3 with TRBJ2-5; 7 bases fit TRBD2. The germline gives CDR1 MNHEY, CDR2 SVGEGT. V was pared by 2 bases and J by 7 bases, with 10 bases of the junction left unmatched. This CDR3 contains 15 residues. CDR3 nucleotides: TGTGCCAGCAGTTACAGGACTAGGCCCAAGACGACCCAGTACTTC. Translated: CASSYRTRPKTTQYF.

This clone was seen more than once but under ten times. The genes are TRBV4-1 and TRBJ2-2; TRBD2 aligns across 12 bases. From germline, CDR1 is MGHRA and CDR2 YSYEKL. The CDR3 has 16 amino acids. Trimming took 7 bases from V and 2 from J; bases not matched to a gene: 5. The CDR3 DNA is TGCGCCAGCACGACTAGCGGGAGTGTAAACACCGGGGAGCTGTTTTTT. Its protein product is CASTTSGSVNTGELFF.

V is TRBV19 and J is TRBJ2-3, with 8 bases that match TRBD2. CDR1 and CDR2 (germline): LNHDA, SQIVND (reference sequence). The J segment lost 8 bases and the V segment lost 2 bases, leaving 6 bases of the junction unmatched. This CDR3 has 14 residues. The CDR3 region has the DNA TGTGCCAGTAGTATACAGGTCCGGGAGGGTACGCAGTATTTT. Translation: CASSIQVREGTQYF.

V is TRBV5-4 and J is TRBJ2-7; D is perhaps TRBD1 (5 bases). This CDR3 has 14 residues. Germline-derived CDR1 and CDR2 are SGHNT and YYREEE (reference sequence). V gave up 5 bases and J gave up 6 bases, with 18 bases separating them. The CDR3 DNA follows: TGTGCCAGCAGTCACGGACAAATCTACTCCGAGCAGTACTTC. It translates to CASSHGQIYSEQYF.

This clone was observed once. This chain links TRBV18 with TRBJ1-4; 7 bases align to TRBD1. This CDR3 is 14 amino acids long. CDR1 and CDR2 from the germline V gene are KGHSH and LQKENI. V lost 5 bases and J lost 8; bases outside the gene matches: 8. This CDR3 reads CASSNRDSHEKLFF. CDR3 coding DNA: TGTGCCAGCTCAAACCGGGACAGCCACGAAAAACTGTTTTTT.

In this sample, this clone turned up a few times. The rearrangement links TRBV21-1 to TRBJ1-3; TRBD1, the table's D call, was not compared with the DNA. TRBV21-1 is a documented pseudogene. CDR3 length: 19 residues. DNA of the CDR3: TGTGCCAGCAGCCCCTCCGATGGGACAGGGGCCCTCTCTGGAAACACCATATATTTT. Translating gives CASSPSDGTGALSGNTIYF.

The chain carries TRBV12-3 or TRBV12-4 and TRBJ1-2, with a possible D match to TRBD1 (6 bases). The CDR3 contains 13 residues. With 4 bases removed from V and 8 bases from J, the gap between germline ends came to 14 bases. The CDR3 nucleotides are TGTGCCAGCAGTTATCCAGGGGAGAGAGGCTACACCTTC. Amino acid sequence: CASSYPGERGYTF.

DNA for the CDR3: TGTGCCAGCAGCTTATGGACAGGGCAGGCTGAAAAACTGTTTTTT. It translates to CASSLWTGQAEKLFF. This chain links TRBV7-8 with TRBJ1-4; 8 nucleotides align to TRBD1. The CDR3 is 15 amino acids. The trim removed 2 bases at V and 7 bases at J, leaving 6 bases unmatched. The germline V gene has CDR1 SGHVS and CDR2 FQNEAQ.

The J gene is TRBJ1-2, the V gene TRBV6-5, with 7 bases aligning to TRBD1. The CDR3 extends over 14 amino acids. V lost 6 bases and J lost 5; bases outside the gene matches: 9. CDR1 is MNHEY, CDR2 SVGAGI, per germline. Written as DNA, the CDR3 is TGTGCCAGCAGAGGGACAGACCAATTTTATGGCTACACCTTC. It specifies CASRGTDQFYGYTF.

The CDR3 loop is CASSLSRGPYEQYF. In DNA form, the CDR3 reads TGTGCCAGCAGTTTATCCAGGGGCCCCTACGAGCAGTACTTC. This chain joins TRBV27 and TRBJ2-7; tentative D call: TRBD1 (6 bases). V shed 0 bases and J shed 2 bases, with 8 bases lying between them. The CDR3 has 14 residues. Germline values: CDR1 MNHEY, CDR2 SMNVEV (reference sequence).

The rearrangement joins TRBV27 to TRBJ2-1, with D possibly being TRBD2 (6 bases). CDR3 length: 13 residues. Deletions cut 1 base from V and 8 bases from J, with 9 bases between. CDR1 is MNHEY and CDR2 is SMNVEV in the germline V gene (reference sequence). CDR3 protein: CASSLLWGDEQFF. CDR3 nucleotides: TGTGCCAGCAGTTTATTGTGGGGGGATGAGCAGTTCTTC.